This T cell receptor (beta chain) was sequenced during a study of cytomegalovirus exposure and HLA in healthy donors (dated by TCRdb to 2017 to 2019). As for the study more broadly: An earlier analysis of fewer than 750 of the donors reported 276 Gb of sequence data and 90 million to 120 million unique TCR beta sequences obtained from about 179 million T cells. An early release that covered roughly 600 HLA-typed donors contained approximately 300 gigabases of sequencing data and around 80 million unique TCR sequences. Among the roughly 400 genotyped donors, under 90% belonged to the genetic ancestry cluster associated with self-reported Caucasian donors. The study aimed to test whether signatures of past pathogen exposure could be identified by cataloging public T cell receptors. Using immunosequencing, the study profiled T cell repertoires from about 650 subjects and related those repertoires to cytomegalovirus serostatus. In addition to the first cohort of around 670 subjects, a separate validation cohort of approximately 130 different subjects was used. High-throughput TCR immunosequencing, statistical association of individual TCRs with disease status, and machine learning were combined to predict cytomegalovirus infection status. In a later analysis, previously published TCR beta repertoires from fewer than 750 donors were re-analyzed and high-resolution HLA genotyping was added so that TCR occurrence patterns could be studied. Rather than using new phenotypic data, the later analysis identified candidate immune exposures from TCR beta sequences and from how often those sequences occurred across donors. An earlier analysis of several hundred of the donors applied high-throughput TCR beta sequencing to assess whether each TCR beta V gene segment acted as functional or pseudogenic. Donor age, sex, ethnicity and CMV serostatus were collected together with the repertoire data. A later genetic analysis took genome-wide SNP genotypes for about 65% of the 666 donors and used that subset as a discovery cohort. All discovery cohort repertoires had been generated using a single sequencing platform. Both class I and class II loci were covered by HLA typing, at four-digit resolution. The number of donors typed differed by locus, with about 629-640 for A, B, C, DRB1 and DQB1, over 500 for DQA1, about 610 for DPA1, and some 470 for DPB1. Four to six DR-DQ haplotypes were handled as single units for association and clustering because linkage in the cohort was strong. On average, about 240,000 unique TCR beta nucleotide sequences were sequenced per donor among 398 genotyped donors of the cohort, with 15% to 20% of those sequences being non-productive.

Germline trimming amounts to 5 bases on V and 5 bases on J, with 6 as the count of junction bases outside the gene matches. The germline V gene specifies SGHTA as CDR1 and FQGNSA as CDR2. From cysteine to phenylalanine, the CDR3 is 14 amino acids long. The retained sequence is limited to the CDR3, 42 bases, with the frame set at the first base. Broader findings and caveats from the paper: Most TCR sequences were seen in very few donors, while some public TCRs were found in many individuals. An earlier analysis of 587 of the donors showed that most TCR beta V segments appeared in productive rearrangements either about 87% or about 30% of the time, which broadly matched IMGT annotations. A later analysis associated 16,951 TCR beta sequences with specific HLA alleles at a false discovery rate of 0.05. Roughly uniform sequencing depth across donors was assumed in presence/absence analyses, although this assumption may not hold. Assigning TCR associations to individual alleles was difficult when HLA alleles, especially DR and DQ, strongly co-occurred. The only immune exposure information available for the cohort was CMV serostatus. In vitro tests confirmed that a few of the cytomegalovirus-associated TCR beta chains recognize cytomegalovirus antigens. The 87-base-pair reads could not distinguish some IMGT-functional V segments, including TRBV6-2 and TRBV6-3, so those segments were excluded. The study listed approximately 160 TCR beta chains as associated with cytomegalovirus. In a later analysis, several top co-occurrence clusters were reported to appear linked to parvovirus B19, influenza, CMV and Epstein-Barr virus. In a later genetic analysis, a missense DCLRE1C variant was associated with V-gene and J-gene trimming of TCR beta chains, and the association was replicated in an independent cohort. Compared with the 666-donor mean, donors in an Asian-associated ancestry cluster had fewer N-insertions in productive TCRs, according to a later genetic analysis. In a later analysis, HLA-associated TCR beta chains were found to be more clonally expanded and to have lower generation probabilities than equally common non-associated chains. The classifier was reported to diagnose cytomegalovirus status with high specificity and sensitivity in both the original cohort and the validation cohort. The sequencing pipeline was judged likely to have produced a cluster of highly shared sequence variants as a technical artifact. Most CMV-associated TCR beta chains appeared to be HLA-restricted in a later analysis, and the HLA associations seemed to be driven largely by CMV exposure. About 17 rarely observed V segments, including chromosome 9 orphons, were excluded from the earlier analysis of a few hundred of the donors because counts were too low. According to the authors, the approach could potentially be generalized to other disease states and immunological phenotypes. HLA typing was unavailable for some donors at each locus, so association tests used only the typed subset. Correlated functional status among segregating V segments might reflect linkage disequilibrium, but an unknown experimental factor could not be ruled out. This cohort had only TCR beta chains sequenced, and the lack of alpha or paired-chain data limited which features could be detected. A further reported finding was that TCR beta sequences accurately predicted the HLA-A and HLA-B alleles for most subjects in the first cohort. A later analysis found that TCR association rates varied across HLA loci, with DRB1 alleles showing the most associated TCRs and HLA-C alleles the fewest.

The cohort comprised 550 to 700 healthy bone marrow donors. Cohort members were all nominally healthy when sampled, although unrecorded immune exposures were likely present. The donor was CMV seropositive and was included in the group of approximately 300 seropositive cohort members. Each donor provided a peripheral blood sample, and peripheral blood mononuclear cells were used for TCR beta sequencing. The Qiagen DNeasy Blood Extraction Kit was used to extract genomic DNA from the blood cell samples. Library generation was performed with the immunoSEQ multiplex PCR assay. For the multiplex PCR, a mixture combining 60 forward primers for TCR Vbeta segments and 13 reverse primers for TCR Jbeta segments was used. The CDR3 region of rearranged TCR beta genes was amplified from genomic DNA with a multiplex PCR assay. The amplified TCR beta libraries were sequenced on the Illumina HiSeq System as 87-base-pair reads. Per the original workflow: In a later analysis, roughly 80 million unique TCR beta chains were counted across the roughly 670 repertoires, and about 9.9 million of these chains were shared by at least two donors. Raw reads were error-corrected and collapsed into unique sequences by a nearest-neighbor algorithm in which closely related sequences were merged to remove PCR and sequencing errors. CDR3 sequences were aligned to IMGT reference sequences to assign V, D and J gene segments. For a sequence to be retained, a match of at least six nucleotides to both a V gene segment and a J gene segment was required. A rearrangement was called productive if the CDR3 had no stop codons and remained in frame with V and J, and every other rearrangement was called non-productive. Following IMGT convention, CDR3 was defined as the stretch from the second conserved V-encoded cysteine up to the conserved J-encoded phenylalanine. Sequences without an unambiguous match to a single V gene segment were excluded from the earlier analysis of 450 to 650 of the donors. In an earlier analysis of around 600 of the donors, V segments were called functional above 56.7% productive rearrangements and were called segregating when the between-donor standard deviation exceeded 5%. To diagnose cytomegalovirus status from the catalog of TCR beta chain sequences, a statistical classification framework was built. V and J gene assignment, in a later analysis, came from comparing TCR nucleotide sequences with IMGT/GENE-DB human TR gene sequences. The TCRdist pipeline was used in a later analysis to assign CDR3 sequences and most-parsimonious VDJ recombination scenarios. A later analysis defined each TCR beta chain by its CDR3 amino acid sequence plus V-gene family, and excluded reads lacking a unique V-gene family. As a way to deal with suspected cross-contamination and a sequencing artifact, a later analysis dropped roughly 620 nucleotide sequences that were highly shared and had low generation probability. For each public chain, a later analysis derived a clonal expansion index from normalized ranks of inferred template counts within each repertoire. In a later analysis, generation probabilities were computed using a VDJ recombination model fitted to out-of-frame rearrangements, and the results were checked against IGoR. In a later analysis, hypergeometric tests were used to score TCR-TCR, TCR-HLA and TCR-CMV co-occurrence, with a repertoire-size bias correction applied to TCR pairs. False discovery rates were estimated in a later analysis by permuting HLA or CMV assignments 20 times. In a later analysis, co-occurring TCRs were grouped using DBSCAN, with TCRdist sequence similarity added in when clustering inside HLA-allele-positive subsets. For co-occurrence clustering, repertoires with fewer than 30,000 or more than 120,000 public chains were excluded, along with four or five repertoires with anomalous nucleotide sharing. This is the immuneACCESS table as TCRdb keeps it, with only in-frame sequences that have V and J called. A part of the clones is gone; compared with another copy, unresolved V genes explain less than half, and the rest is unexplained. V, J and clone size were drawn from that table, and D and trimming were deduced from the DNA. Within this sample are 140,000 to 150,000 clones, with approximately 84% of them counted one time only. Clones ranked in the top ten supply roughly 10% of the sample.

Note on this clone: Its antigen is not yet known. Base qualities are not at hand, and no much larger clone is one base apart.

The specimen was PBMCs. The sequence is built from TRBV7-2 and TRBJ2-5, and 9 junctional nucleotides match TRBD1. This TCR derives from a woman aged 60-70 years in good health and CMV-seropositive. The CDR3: CASSRTGGAETQYF. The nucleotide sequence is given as TGTGCCAGCAGCCGAACAGGGGGCGCGGAGACCCAGTACTTC. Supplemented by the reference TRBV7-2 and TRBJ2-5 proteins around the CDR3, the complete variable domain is GAGVSQSPSNKVTEKGKDVELRCDPISGHTALYWYRQSLGQGLEFLIYFQGNSAPDKSGLPSDRFSAERTGGSVSTLTIQRTQQEDSAVYLCASSRTGGAETQYFGPGTRLLVL.